Shown below are 29 T cell receptor beta chains from a single sample sequenced in a study of CD8+CD57+ T cells in acquired aplastic anemia. The template used for profiling TCR beta VDJ and CDR3 was genomic DNA. TCRdb redid the calling of the reads with MiXCR, one entry per CDR3 protein. The sample shows some 150,000 distinct CDR3 sequences, 71% of them seen only once. Patients picked for sequencing had shown CD8+CD57+ cell expansion detected by flow cytometry. Sequencing was performed on sorted CD4+, CD8+, or CD8+CD57+ T cells (not recorded which) from PBMCs. These receptor sequences come from a human donor with aplastic anemia.

The chain joins TRBV20-1 to TRBJ1-5; the D is unclear. The CDR3 totals 13 residues. CDR1 is DFQATT and CDR2 is SNEGSKA in the germline V gene (reference sequence). In nucleotides, the CDR3 is TGCAGCGCCACTAGGGTGGGCAATCAGCCCCAGCATTTT. It specifies CSATRVGNQPQHF.

J is TRBJ2-7 and V is TRBV6-5; TRBD1 matches at 12 bases. Germline CDR1 and CDR2: MNHEY and SVGAGI. J lost 3 bases, V lost 6 bases, and 6 bases had no gene match. The CDR3 covers 15 residues. In nucleotides, the CDR3 is TGTGCCAGCAGCCCCGGGACAGGGGGCGTCTACGAGCAGTACTTC. This gives the protein CASSPGTGGVYEQYF.

The chain has TRBV2 and TRBJ1-1; D possibly corresponds to TRBD1 (6 bases). The CDR3 extends over 12 amino acids. The V end lost 7 bases, the J end lost 11 bases, and 17 bases lay between the germline ends. Germline CDR1 SNHLY, CDR2 FYNNEI. In DNA form, the CDR3 reads TGTGCCAGCATAGGGGGAGGACTTGGGGCTTTCTTT. It yields the protein CASIGGGLGAFF. Complete variable domain (other parts from reference TRBV2 and TRBJ1-1): EPEVTQTPSHQVTQMGQEVILRCVPISNHLYFYWYRQILGQKVEFLVSFYNNEISEKSEIFDDQFSVERPDGSNFTLKIRSTKLEDSAMYFCASIGGGLGAFFGQGTRLTVV.

The rearrangement uses TRBV24-1 and TRBJ1-2; D gene unclear. The V end was cut by 1 base, the J end by 5 bases, with 4 bases between. CDR3 size: 12 residues. CDR1 and CDR2 (germline): KGHDR, SFDVKD. Written as DNA, the CDR3 is TGTGCCACCAGTGATTTACGGTATGGCTACACCTTC. Translating it yields CATSDLRYGYTF.

The chain recombines TRBV27 with TRBJ2-5; 9 positions agree with TRBD2. This CDR3 region has 17 residues. The germline CDR1 and CDR2 sequences are MNHEY and SMNVEV (reference sequence). With V trimmed by 5 bases and J by 5 bases, 15 bases remained unmatched. CDR3 amino acids: CASSREGSSGGGETQYF. CDR3 bases: TGTGCCAGCAGTCGAGAAGGCAGTAGCGGGGGAGGGGAGACCCAGTACTTC.

This chain uses TRBV29-1 with TRBJ1-4; a possible D gene is TRBD1 (6 bases). There are 13 residues in the CDR3. CDR1 and CDR2 from the germline V gene are SQVTM and ANQGSEA. The V end was cut by 5 bases, the J end by 3 bases, with 10 bases between. CDR3 coding DNA: TGCAGCGTTCGGGACACTCCTAATGAAAAACTGTTTTTT. Translated, it gives CSVRDTPNEKLFF.

This chain joins TRBV29-1 and TRBJ2-7, with 12 positions matching TRBD2. The CDR3 sequence is 14 residues long. V was pared by 1 base and J by 6 bases, with 4 bases of the junction left unmatched. Germline CDR1 reads SQVTM; CDR2 reads ANQGSEA. CDR3 loop: CSVEGTSGDFEQYF. For the CDR3, the DNA is TGCAGCGTTGAAGGGACTAGCGGGGACTTCGAGCAGTACTTC.

The gene calls are TRBV7-2 and TRBJ1-5, with D tentatively TRBD1 (5 bases). V was pared by 1 base and J by 8 bases, with 15 bases between. Germline CDR1 reads SGHTA; CDR2 reads FQGNSA. The CDR3 is 15 amino acids. CDR3 nucleotides: TGTGCCAGCAGCTTAGAAGGGGTACCAGGTGAGCCCCAGCATTTT. Amino acid sequence: CASSLEGVPGEPQHF.

The chain recombines TRBV7-9 with TRBJ2-7; 10 bases match TRBD2. CDR1 is SEHNR and CDR2 is FQNEAQ in the germline V gene (reference sequence). The CDR3 contains 16 residues. V lost 1 base and J lost 2; bases outside the gene matches: 5. The CDR3 spells CASSLGLAGVPYEQYF. The CDR3 bases are TGTGCCAGCAGCTTAGGTCTAGCGGGAGTCCCCTACGAGCAGTACTTC.

V and J are TRBV7-2 and TRBJ1-2; no definite D call. This CDR3 contains 13 residues. Trimming took 1 base from V and 6 from J, leaving 9 bases between them. The V gene's germline CDR1 is SGHTA and CDR2 FQGNSA. The CDR3 is CASSLGVRDGYTF. The CDR3 DNA is TGTGCCAGCAGCTTAGGAGTCCGAGATGGCTACACCTTC.

This rearrangement joins TRBV19 to TRBJ2-7; 7 nucleotides match TRBD1. Germline V gene sequence: CDR1 LNHDA, CDR2 SQIVND (reference sequence). The CDR3 has 15 amino acids. Trimming cost V 3 bases and J 2 bases; bases outside gene matches: 7. The CDR3 protein is CASSMTGTVTYEQYF. CDR3 bases: TGTGCCAGTAGTATGACAGGGACCGTTACCTACGAGCAGTACTTC.

The chain employs TRBV2 and TRBJ2-7, with 9 bases fitting TRBD1. Per germline, CDR1 SNHLY and CDR2 FYNNEI. This CDR3 has 14 amino acids. With 10 bases clipped from V and 3 bases from J, the junction kept 10 bases outside the gene matches. The CDR3: CAIAPGTGYYEQYF. The DNA of the CDR3 is TGTGCCATCGCCCCGGGGACAGGGTACTACGAGCAGTACTTC. The whole variable domain, remainder taken from reference TRBV2 and TRBJ2-7, is EPEVTQTPSHQVTQMGQEVILRCVPISNHLYFYWYRQILGQKVEFLVSFYNNEISEKSEIFDDQFSVERPDGSNFTLKIRSTKLEDSAMYFCAIAPGTGYYEQYFGPGTRLTVT.

This clonotype appeared once. The gene calls are TRBV29-1 and TRBJ1-1, with TRBD1 as a possible D gene (6 bases). CDR1 is SQVTM and CDR2 is ANQGSEA in the germline V gene. Trimming took 6 bases from V and 0 from J, leaving 17 bases between them. The CDR3 is made up of 15 amino acids. CDR3 coding DNA: TGCAGCGTGCGCGGCGGGGGGCACGTGAACACTGAAGCTTTCTTT. This translates into CSVRGGGHVNTEAFF.

This clonotype was recorded only once. Because the CDR3 is missing its conserved closing phenylalanine or tryptophan, this is likely a read error. The genes are TRBV10-2 and TRBJ2-3, with 12 bases lining up with TRBD2. The CDR3 is made up of 17 amino acids. The junction had 5 bases not matched to a gene; V was cut back by 0 bases and J by 4 bases. In germline, CDR1 is WSHSY, CDR2 SAAADI. The CDR3 reads CASSESRLAGASDTQYL. The CDR3 nucleotides read TGCGCCAGCAGTGAGTCCCGACTAGCGGGGGCCTCAGATACGCAGTATTTA.

This chain joins TRBV10-3 and TRBJ1-1; D gene uncertain. This CDR3 contains 11 residues. Looked up from germline, CDR1 is ENHRY and CDR2 is SYGVKD. The V end was cut by 3 bases, the J end by 10 bases, with 9 bases between. This CDR3 is CAISDGSGAFF. The CDR3 bases are TGTGCCATCAGTGACGGGAGCGGAGCTTTCTTT.

The V and J genes are TRBV4-1 and TRBJ1-4, with 8 positions matching TRBD1. This CDR3 contains 15 residues. Germline lookup yields CDR1 MGHRA and CDR2 YSYEKL. Losses at the gene ends were 3 bases for V and 7 bases for J; bases not matched to a gene: 7. The CDR3 here is CASSQGGQGGEKLFF. The DNA for the CDR3 is TGCGCCAGCAGCCAGGGTGGACAGGGAGGTGAAAAACTGTTTTTT.

This clonotype was counted a few times. The CDR3 reads CSVGRALAGGGEQYF. As DNA, the CDR3 is TGCAGCGTTGGAAGAGCACTAGCGGGAGGCGGCGAGCAGTACTTC. The chain recombines TRBV29-1 with TRBJ2-7, with TRBD2 identical over 12 bases. V lost 4 bases and J lost 6; bases outside the gene matches: 10. CDR3 length: 15 residues. Looked up from germline, CDR1 is SQVTM and CDR2 is ANQGSEA.

V usage is TRBV6-4 and J usage is TRBJ2-1; 11 bases line up with TRBD1. V lost 6 bases to trimming and J lost 6 bases; unmatched junction nucleotides: 10. The CDR3 totals 16 residues. CDR1 is MRHNA, CDR2 SNTAGT, per germline. This chain's CDR3 is CASSPHPGTGGNEQFF. The CDR3 DNA reads as TGTGCCAGCAGCCCTCATCCCGGGACAGGGGGCAATGAGCAGTTCTTC.

A remark on this clonotype: A single base separates this from a much larger clone, so it may be a read error. This chain uses TRBV27 with TRBJ2-7; D unclear. The CDR3 has 13 residues. V was trimmed by 5 bases and J by 3 bases, leaving 11 bases between them. Germline lookup yields CDR1 MNHEY and CDR2 SMNVEV (reference sequence). The CDR3 sequence is CASSPGRYYEQYF. The DNA for the CDR3 is TGTGCCAGCAGTCCAGGCAGGTACTACGAGCAGTACTTC.

Many counts were recorded for this clonotype. This chain's CDR3 is CATRGQGLMNTEAFF. CDR3 in DNA: TGTGCCACCAGGGGACAGGGGCTTATGAACACTGAAGCTTTCTTT. The V call is TRBV24-1, the J call TRBJ1-1, with 10 bases aligning to TRBD1. The V and J ends lost 7 bases and 0 bases, in that order; junction bases with no gene match: 4. CDR1 is KGHDR, CDR2 SFDVKD, per germline. This CDR3 is 15 amino acids long.

The J gene is TRBJ2-3, the V gene TRBV6-6; a weak D match, TRBD1 (6 bases). Trimming shortened V by 4 bases and J by 1 base, and 12 bases separated the two germline ends. The CDR3 has 15 residues. CDR1 MNHNY and CDR2 SVGAGI come from the germline V gene (reference sequence). CDR3 DNA: TGTGCCAGCAGTTTCCGGGACATCCGCACAGATACGCAGTATTTT. It codes for CASSFRDIRTDTQYF.

The rearrangement joins TRBV15 to TRBJ1-2, with 8 bases aligning to TRBD1. The CDR3 contains 16 residues. Germline V gives CDR1 LNHNV, CDR2 YYDKDF (reference sequence). The J segment lost 7 bases and the V segment lost 0 bases, leaving 10 bases of the junction unmatched. As DNA, the CDR3 is TGTGCCACCAGCAGAGATCGGGGCAGGGGGCGATTTGGCTACACCTTC. Translation gives CATSRDRGRGRFGYTF. Drawing the rest from reference TRBV15 and TRBJ1-2, the complete variable domain is DAMVIQNPRYQVTQFGKPVTLSCSQTLNHNVMYWYQQKSSQAPKLLFHYYDKDFNNEADTPDNFQSRRPNTSFCFLDIRSPGLGDTAMYLCATSRDRGRGRFGYTFGSGTRLTVV.

In this sample, this clonotype turned up once. The chain has TRBV10-2 and TRBJ2-7; weak D call: TRBD2 (6 bases). The germline V gene encodes CDR1 WSHSY and CDR2 SAAADI. Trimming shortened V by 1 base and J by 3 bases, and 7 bases separated the two germline ends. The CDR3 spans 13 residues. The CDR3 DNA reads TGCGCCAGCAGTGAGTGGGGAGGCTACGAGCAGTACTTC. This sequence encodes CASSEWGGYEQYF.

V gene TRBV20-1 combines with J gene TRBJ2-7; TRBD2 matches 7 bases. The length of the CDR3 is 13 residues. The germline V gene encodes CDR1 DFQATT and CDR2 SNEGSKA (reference sequence). V shed 5 bases, J shed 3 bases, and the junction held 7 bases outside the gene matches. The CDR3 DNA sequence: TGCAGTGCTCCATCGACTAGCAGCTACGAGCAGTACTTC. This encodes CSAPSTSSYEQYF.

The chain carries TRBV20-1 and TRBJ1-2; D not resolved. Germline V gene data show CDR1 as DFQATT and CDR2 as SNEGSKA (reference sequence). This CDR3 comprises 14 residues. The V and J ends lost 0 bases and 8 bases respectively, with 16 bases between them. This CDR3 is CSARDPGYVNGYTF. The DNA for the CDR3 is TGCAGTGCTAGAGATCCGGGATATGTCAACGGCTACACCTTC.

Comments on this clonotype: The junction departs from germline at one end; a sequencing error may be responsible. This rearrangement joins TRBV24-1 to TRBJ2-1; a possible D gene is TRBD2 (5 bases). CDR3 length equals 13 residues. The V gene's germline CDR1 is KGHDR and CDR2 SFDVKD. This chain's CDR3 is CATSDPERDERFF. The CDR3 DNA reads TGTGCCACCAGTGATCCCGAGAGGGATGAGCGGTTCTTC.

The chain has TRBV7-9 and TRBJ2-7; D ambiguous. This CDR3 comprises 13 residues. The V end was cut by 4 bases, the J end by 2 bases, with 9 bases between. Per the germline V gene, CDR1 is SEHNR and CDR2 is FQNEAQ (reference sequence). The DNA for the CDR3 is TGTGCCAGCAGCTCGGGCGGAACCTACGAGCAGTACTTC. Its protein is CASSSGGTYEQYF.

The chain carries TRBV29-1 and TRBJ2-3; 10 bases agree with TRBD2. Trimming took 5 bases from V and 1 from J; bases not matched to a gene: 6. The CDR3 extends over 15 amino acids. CDR1 SQVTM and CDR2 ANQGSEA come from the germline V gene. The CDR3: CSVYPGTSGTDTQYF. In DNA, the CDR3 is TGCAGCGTTTACCCCGGGACTAGCGGCACAGATACGCAGTATTTT.

This clonotype was detected a few times. The V call is TRBV9, the J call TRBJ1-1; no clear D gene. The germline V and J ends were trimmed by 4 bases and 8 bases, with 12 bases remaining between them. There are 12 residues in the CDR3. The germline gives CDR1 SGDLS, CDR2 YYNGEE. CDR3 region: CASSLPPTEAFF. The CDR3 DNA reads TGTGCCAGCAGCTTACCACCTACAGAAGCTTTCTTT.